These 7 T cell receptor beta chains came from one sample sequenced in a study of T cells in Graves' hyperthyroidism and ophthalmopathy. Amplification of TCR beta CDR3 regions was performed using RNA transcripts as template. An initial round of RT-PCR targeting the TCR CDR3 relied on the HTBI primer set. TCRdb passed the multiplex PCR reads through MiXCR, listing each CDR3 protein once. The table has 200,000 to 250,000 distinct CDR3 sequences, roughly 15% seen once. Sequenced material: blood. These receptors were obtained from a woman younger than 30 with Graves' ophthalmopathy.

Points on this clonotype: This may arise from a read error, as a much more abundant clone is one base away. This chain connects TRBV10-3 to TRBJ1-2; D might be TRBD1 (6 bases). The CDR3 extends over 15 amino acids. Germline CDR1 ENHRY, CDR2 SYGVKD. With 0 bases removed from V and 8 bases from J, the gap between germline ends came to 16 bases. The CDR3 sequence: CAISESSERGQGYTF. CDR3 nucleotide sequence: TGTGCCATCAGTGAGTCCTCTGAGCGGGGGCAAGGCTACACCTTC.

There are many counts of this clonotype. The V gene is TRBV27, the J gene TRBJ2-3; 9 nucleotides agree with TRBD2. CDR3 size: 14 residues. Germline V gene data show CDR1 as MNHEY and CDR2 as SMNVEV (reference sequence). V lost 6 bases, J lost 3 bases, and 4 bases stayed unmatched. As DNA, the CDR3 is TGTGCCAGCAGAAGCGGGAGGATAACAGATACGCAGTATTTT. Translating gives CASRSGRITDTQYF.

The chain links TRBV20-1 to TRBJ2-1, with D possibly called TRBD1 or TRBD2 (5 bases each). The V end was cut by 0 bases, the J end by 3 bases, with 15 bases between. The CDR3 runs 16 residues. Germline V gene data show CDR1 as DFQATT and CDR2 as SNEGSKA (reference sequence). CDR3 nucleotides: TGCAGTGCTAGAGATCGGGAAAGGGGTTACTACAATGAGCAGTTCTTC. Amino acid sequence: CSARDRERGYYNEQFF.

This clonotype was counted at least ten times. The chain uses TRBV7-2 and TRBJ2-1; no reliable D call. The length of the CDR3 is 14 residues. Looked up from germline, CDR1 is SGHTA and CDR2 is FQGNSA. V lost 1 base, J lost 7 bases, and 11 bases lay in between. This CDR3 is CASSLDVTSNEQFF. The CDR3 region has the DNA TGTGCCAGCAGCTTAGACGTGACGTCGAATGAGCAGTTCTTC. Complete variable domain (other parts from reference TRBV7-2 and TRBJ2-1): GAGVSQSPSNKVTEKGKDVELRCDPISGHTALYWYRQSLGQGLEFLIYFQGNSAPDKSGLPSDRFSAERTGGSVSTLTIQRTQQEDSAVYLCASSLDVTSNEQFFGPGTRLTVL.

This clonotype was detected ten times or more. The chain carries TRBV11-2 and TRBJ2-1, with D unresolved. The V end was cut by 1 base, the J end by 13 bases, with 11 bases between. CDR1 is SGHAT, CDR2 FQNNGV, per germline. The CDR3 covers 12 residues. CDR3 DNA sequence: TGTGCCAGCAGCTTAGGCGGTCAGGAACAGTTCTTC. This translates into CASSLGGQEQFF.

The chain uses TRBV7-2 and TRBJ2-7, with 9 bases fitting TRBD1. The V segment lost 5 bases and the J segment 5 bases; nucleotides outside the gene matches: 7. CDR3 length equals 14 residues. Germline CDR1 and CDR2: SGHTA and FQGNSA. CDR3 loop: CASSQWTGVNEQYF. The CDR3 region has the DNA TGTGCCAGCAGCCAATGGACAGGGGTCAACGAGCAGTACTTC. Based on the CDR3 plus reference TRBV7-2 and TRBJ2-7, the full variable domain is GAGVSQSPSNKVTEKGKDVELRCDPISGHTALYWYRQSLGQGLEFLIYFQGNSAPDKSGLPSDRFSAERTGGSVSTLTIQRTQQEDSAVYLCASSQWTGVNEQYFGPGTRLTVT.

This clonotype was counted at least ten times. The rearrangement uses TRBV15 and TRBJ2-1, with D uncertain. The length of the CDR3 is 16 residues. Germline values: CDR1 LNHNV, CDR2 YYDKDF (reference sequence). Deletions cut 0 bases from V and 1 base from J, with 10 bases between. The CDR3 nucleotides read TGTGCCACCAGCAGAGATAATAGTCTATCCTACAATGAGCAGTTCTTC. Translating gives CATSRDNSLSYNEQFF.